The 25 T cell receptor beta chains below all came from one sample that was sequenced in a study of cytomegalovirus exposure and HLA in healthy donors. The PCR employed 60 Vbeta primers together with 13 Jbeta primers. Assay: immunoSEQ multiplex PCR; the TCRdb copy retains only in-frame clones and omits some. Here the sample spans 150,000 to 200,000 clones, around four fifths being singletons. The sample taken for sequencing was PBMCs. These receptors all stem from a female donor in good health and CMV-seronegative.

The V gene is TRBV5-4, the J gene TRBJ2-5; D might be TRBD2 (6 bases). V was shortened by 6 bases and J by 0 bases, with 12 bases between the two germline ends. Germline CDR1 is SGHNT and CDR2 is YYREEE (reference sequence). This CDR3 region has 14 residues. The CDR3 coding sequence is TGTGCCAGCAATAAAGCGGGTGACCAAGAGACCCAGTACTTC. This encodes CASNKAGDQETQYF.

The chain links TRBV7-3 to TRBJ1-6; 8 bases align to TRBD1. CDR1 and CDR2 (germline): SGHTA, FQGTGA. With V trimmed by 0 bases and J by 6 bases, 1 base remained unmatched. This CDR3 comprises 15 residues. CDR3 nucleotide sequence: TGTGCCAGCAGCTTAACCGGACAGGGTAATTCACCCCTCCACTTT. This codes for CASSLTGQGNSPLHF.

The chain is built from TRBV27 and TRBJ2-7, with 11 nucleotides matching TRBD2. Trimming took 6 bases from V and 1 from J; bases not matched to a gene: 5. There are 15 residues in the CDR3. Germline CDR1 is MNHEY and CDR2 is SMNVEV (reference sequence). This CDR3 is CASRLAGAGSYEQYF. CDR3 nucleotides: TGTGCCAGCAGACTAGCGGGGGCCGGATCCTACGAGCAGTACTTC.

The chain links TRBV28 to TRBJ1-1; 7 bases line up with TRBD1. This CDR3 has 23 amino acids. Trimming took 3 bases from V and 4 from J; bases not matched to a gene: 32. The germline V gene encodes CDR1 MDHEN and CDR2 SYDVKM. In DNA, the CDR3 is TGTGCCAGCAGTTTGGCTCCTTCAGGGGGTTGGACAGGTGAAGATGATAGCATCACTGAAGCTTTCTTT. Amino acids: CASSLAPSGGWTGEDDSITEAFF. Full variable domain (outside the CDR3, taken from reference TRBV28 and TRBJ1-1): DVKVTQSSRYLVKRTGEKVFLECVQDMDHENMFWYRQDPGLGLRLIYFSYDVKMKEKGDIPEGYSVSREKKERFSLILESASTNQTSMYLCASSLAPSGGWTGEDDSITEAFFGQGTRLTVV.

The V and J genes are TRBV5-1 and TRBJ2-1; 9 nucleotides align to TRBD2. The CDR3 spans 16 residues. Germline CDR1 reads SGHRS; CDR2 reads YFSETQ. V lost 4 bases to trimming and J lost 4 bases; unmatched junction nucleotides: 9. The CDR3 DNA is TGCGCCAGCAGCATGAAAGCGGGGGGCGGGTACAATGAGCAGTTCTTC. Amino acid sequence: CASSMKAGGGYNEQFF.

This clone was seen only once. The rearrangement links TRBV19 to TRBJ2-7; TRBD2 agrees at 13 bases. The CDR3 consists of 19 residues. Germline V gene data show CDR1 as LNHDA and CDR2 as SQIVND (reference sequence). V was clipped by 6 bases and J by 4 bases; unmatched bases: 18. The CDR3 loop reads CASSPAAGGLAGRYYEQYF. The CDR3 DNA reads as TGTGCCAGTAGCCCCGCCGCCGGGGGACTAGCGGGACGCTATTACGAGCAGTACTTC.

This chain connects TRBV2 to TRBJ1-2; TRBD1 matches 8 bases. CDR1 is SNHLY, CDR2 FYNNEI, per germline. V shed 7 bases and J 4 bases; nucleotides not matched to a gene: 5. The CDR3 has 13 residues. This CDR3 reads CASTRQGLYGYTF. Written as DNA, the CDR3 is TGTGCCAGCACTAGACAGGGGCTCTATGGCTACACCTTC.

This CDR3 reads CASSTSLSGGAAGELFF. The DNA for the CDR3 is TGTGCCAGCAGCACCTCCCTCAGCGGGGGGGCTGCCGGGGAGCTGTTTTTT. V gene TRBV13 combines with J gene TRBJ2-2; 10 positions match TRBD2. J lost 6 bases, V lost 5 bases, and 12 bases had no gene match. The CDR3 sequence is 17 residues long. From germline, CDR1 is PRHDT and CDR2 FYEKMQ (reference sequence).

V usage is TRBV11-2 and J usage is TRBJ2-7, with a possible D match to TRBD2 (5 bases). This CDR3 has 14 residues. Trimming removed 1 base at V and 3 bases at J, with 10 bases between. The germline gives CDR1 SGHAT, CDR2 FQNNGV. CDR3 in DNA: TGTGCCAGCAGCTTAGTCCTAGCCGGCTACGAGCAGTACTTC. The encoded protein is CASSLVLAGYEQYF. Full variable domain (missing parts from reference TRBV11-2 and TRBJ2-7): EAGVAQSPRYKIIEKRQSVAFWCNPISGHATLYWYQQILGQGPKLLIQFQNNGVVDDSQLPKDRFSAERLKGVDSTLKIQPAKLEDSAVYLCASSLVLAGYEQYFGPGTRLTVT.

V is TRBV7-3 and J is TRBJ2-3, with 14 bases lining up with TRBD2. V lost 4 bases, J lost 6 bases, and 9 bases stayed unmatched. Germline-derived CDR1 and CDR2 are SGHTA and FQGTGA. This CDR3 is built from 17 residues. CDR3: CASSSGLAGALGDTQYF. The CDR3 region has the DNA TGTGCCAGCAGCTCGGGACTAGCGGGGGCTCTGGGGGATACGCAGTATTTT. Looking up the rest from reference TRBV7-3 and TRBJ2-3 gives the full variable domain: GAGVSQTPSNKVTEKGKYVELRCDPISGHTALYWYRQSLGQGPEFLIYFQGTGAADDSGLPNDRFFAVRPEGSVSTLKIQRTERGDSAVYLCASSSGLAGALGDTQYFGPGTRLTVL.

This chain joins TRBV5-1 and TRBJ2-7; 12 positions agree with TRBD2. The J segment lost 5 bases and the V segment lost 3 bases, leaving 3 bases of the junction unmatched. Germline values: CDR1 SGHRS, CDR2 YFSETQ. There are 14 residues in the CDR3. The CDR3 nucleotides read TGCGCCAGCAGCTCAGCTAGCGGGGGGGACGAGCAGTACTTC. Translating it yields CASSSASGGDEQYF.

The gene calls are TRBV7-6 and TRBJ1-2, with D possibly TRBD1 on 5 matching bases. Germline V lookup: CDR1 SGHVS, CDR2 FNYEAQ. The CDR3 consists of 14 residues. Trimming stripped 1 base from V and 4 bases from J, with 10 bases between. CDR3 nucleotide sequence: TGTGCCAGCAGCTTAGGGGTTGGGGCCTATGGCTACACCTTC. Encoded protein: CASSLGVGAYGYTF.

The chain recombines TRBV4-2 with TRBJ2-1, with D unresolved. V was pared by 0 bases and J by 1 base, with 10 bases between. The CDR3 loop spans 16 amino acids. Germline CDR1 is LGHNA and CDR2 is YNFKEQ. DNA for the CDR3: TGTGCCAGCAGCCAAGACTACCCTGAGTCCTACAATGAGCAGTTCTTC. As protein: CASSQDYPESYNEQFF.

The genes are TRBV15 and TRBJ1-1; 9 bases fit TRBD1. The length of the CDR3 is 18 residues. Germline lookup yields CDR1 LNHNV and CDR2 YYDKDF (reference sequence). Trimming at V came to 0 bases and at J to 5 bases, leaving 13 bases not matched to a gene. The CDR3: CATSRDPGFTGGLTEAFF. Here the CDR3 DNA reads TGTGCCACCAGCAGAGATCCCGGCTTCACAGGGGGCCTGACTGAAGCTTTCTTT.

The V and J genes are TRBV5-1 and TRBJ2-7, with TRBD1 identical over 8 bases. Per germline, CDR1 SGHRS and CDR2 YFSETQ. J was trimmed by 1 base and V by 2 bases; bases with no gene match: 11. The CDR3 spans 17 residues. The chain's CDR3 is CASSLRSDRGRSYEQYF. Here the CDR3 DNA reads TGCGCCAGCAGCTTACGCTCCGACAGGGGTCGGTCCTACGAGCAGTACTTC.

This chain connects TRBV7-9 to TRBJ2-3, with 7 positions matching TRBD1. Trimming took 5 bases from V and 7 from J; bases not matched to a gene: 12. Germline-derived CDR1 and CDR2 are SEHNR and FQNEAQ (reference sequence). The length of the CDR3 is 15 residues. The DNA for the CDR3 is TGTGCCAGCAGCCCGCCGACAGGGAACTCCTATACGCAGTATTTT. Its protein product is CASSPPTGNSYTQYF.

The chain has TRBV19 and TRBJ1-4, with 8 bases matching TRBD1. Per the germline V gene, CDR1 is LNHDA and CDR2 is SQIVND (reference sequence). V lost 9 bases and J lost 8; bases outside the gene matches: 8. The length of the CDR3 is 13 residues. The CDR3 DNA is TGTGCCAGCGCGACAGGGGACCGAGAAAAACTGTTTTTT. It encodes CASATGDREKLFF.

The table lists this clone with a count of one. The chain links TRBV5-6 to TRBJ2-2; D is perhaps TRBD1 (5 bases). Trimming shortened V by 2 bases and J by 4 bases, and 15 bases separated the two germline ends. The length of the CDR3 is 16 residues. Germline V gene data show CDR1 as SGHDT and CDR2 as YYEEEE. The CDR3 reads CASSFMAGLSTGELFF. CDR3 bases: TGTGCCAGCAGCTTTATGGCAGGGCTTAGCACCGGGGAGCTGTTTTTT. Filled out from reference TRBV5-6 and TRBJ2-2, the complete variable domain reads DAGVTQSPTHLIKTRGQQVTLRCSPKSGHDTVSWYQQALGQGPQFIFQYYEEEERQRGNFPDRFSGHQFPNYSSELNVNALLLGDSALYLCASSFMAGLSTGELFFGEGSRLTVL.

DNA for the CDR3: TGTGCCTGGGGGTGGGCGGGCACCGGGGAGCTGTTTTTT. This gives the protein CAWGWAGTGELFF. The rearrangement links TRBV30 to TRBJ2-2; maybe TRBD2 (5 bases). V was trimmed by 5 bases and J by 4 bases, leaving 11 bases between them. The germline gives CDR1 GTSNPN, CDR2 SVGIG (reference sequence). This CDR3 contains 13 residues.

As concerns this clone: The junction differs from germline at one of its ends, possibly a read error. The chain carries TRBV7-9 and TRBJ1-5; 7 bases fit TRBD1. The CDR3 consists of 15 residues. Germline CDR1 is SEHNR and CDR2 is FQNEAQ (reference sequence). In DNA form, the CDR3 reads TGTTCCAGCAGCCCTTTGCGGGACAGAGATCAGCCCCAGCATTTT. It codes for CSSSPLRDRDQPQHF.

This chain links TRBV7-9 with TRBJ1-6; perhaps TRBD1 as D (6 bases). The CDR3 is 17 amino acids. From germline, CDR1 is SEHNR and CDR2 FQNEAQ (reference sequence). The V end lost 1 base, the J end lost 3 bases, and 13 bases lay between the germline ends. CDR3 DNA: TGTGCCAGCAGCTTAGTCAGGGGTTCGGACTATAATTCACCCCTCCACTTT. Its protein is CASSLVRGSDYNSPLHF.

The chain employs TRBV27 and TRBJ2-7, with D possibly TRBD2 on 5 matching bases. CDR1 MNHEY and CDR2 SMNVEV come from the germline V gene (reference sequence). CDR3 length equals 16 residues. Trimming left V 3 bases short and J 2 bases short, with 17 bases between. CDR3: CASSFSRGLGTYEQYF. CDR3 nucleotide sequence: TGTGCCAGCAGTTTTAGCCGGGGTCTTGGGACCTACGAGCAGTACTTC.

The genes are TRBV7-2 and TRBJ2-1, with 7 positions matching TRBD2. The V and J ends lost 4 bases and 15 bases, in that order; junction bases with no gene match: 15. Germline loops: CDR1 SGHTA, CDR2 FQGNSA. The CDR3 length is 14 residues. The CDR3 coding sequence is TGTGCCAGCAGCTCACCTTTGAGCGGGGCGGCCCGGTTCTTC. Translated: CASSSPLSGAARFF.

This clone was detected only once. The V gene is TRBV5-1, the J gene TRBJ1-4, with D maybe TRBD1 (5 bases). CDR3 length: 16 amino acids. Trimming removed 4 bases at V and 8 bases at J, with 21 bases between. Germline CDR1 reads SGHRS; CDR2 reads YFSETQ. The CDR3 DNA sequence: TGCGCCAGCAGCCTGGAAGCGGGGGTAGGTGAGGAAAAACTGTTTTTT. Translation gives CASSLEAGVGEEKLFF.

The J gene is TRBJ2-1, the V gene TRBV5-4; 7 nucleotides agree with TRBD1. After removal of 1 base from V and 3 bases from J, the junction contained 1 base not matched to a gene. This CDR3 is built from 14 residues. The germline CDR1 and CDR2 sequences are SGHNT and YYREEE (reference sequence). The CDR3 spells CASSLSGGYNEQFF. CDR3 coding DNA: TGTGCCAGCAGCTTGTCAGGGGGCTACAATGAGCAGTTCTTC.